The T cell receptor beta chain under discussion was sequenced for a study of OX40 agonist ivuxolimab in advanced cancers. Study overall: The dose of intravenous ivuxolimab that patients received every 2 weeks ranged from 0.01 to 10 mg/kg.

The CDR3 covers 17 residues. V was pared by 3 bases and J by 4 bases, with 19 bases between. Germline CDR1 reads KGHSH; CDR2 reads LQKENI. General observations from the study: The work left the antigen specificity of expanded peripheral T cells undetermined. Expanded clones belonging to CD8+ T cells outnumbered, on average, those of CD4+.

Method: immunoSEQ multiplex PCR; TCRdb's copy keeps in-frame clones and lacks some. This table has fewer than 80,000 clones, around 89% appearing once. With regard to this clone: The target antigen is unknown.

The sequenced sample was CD4+ or CD8+ T cells sorted from blood, obtained in a trial of the OX40 agonist ivuxolimab. The chain carries TRBV18 and TRBJ2-4; a possible D gene is TRBD1 (6 bases). This receptor was obtained from an adult with an advanced solid tumor such as melanoma, head and neck, liver or kidney cancer. Here the CDR3 reads CASSPVTGIRSKNIQYF. CDR3 bases: TGTGCCAGCTCACCGGTAACAGGGATTCGGTCAAAAAACATTCAGTACTTC.